This is a list of T cell receptor beta chains from one sample in a study of cytomegalovirus exposure and HLA in healthy donors. Produced via immunoSEQ multiplex PCR; TCRdb's table is partial and in-frame only. The profile shows some 170,000 clones, 79% of them singletons. Sequenced: PBMCs. The receptors derive from a man aged 40-49 years in good health and CMV-seronegative. Each CDR3 is given with its conserved first and last residue. D genes are given only for firm matches. Size tells how often a clone was seen (once, few, many) or the class of an expanded clone, and some rows leave it out.

v_gene	abundance	j_gene	d_gene	CDR3nt	CDR3aa
TRBV30	-	TRBJ2-1	-	TGTGCCTGGTGGGAGGAGGGGCTCAATGAGCAGTTCTTC	CAWWEEGLNEQFF
TRBV18	-	TRBJ1-2	TRBD1	TGTGCCAGCTCACCATCGGGACAGACGGCTGGCTACACCTTC	CASSPSGQTAGYTF
TRBV19	-	TRBJ2-6	TRBD1	TGTGCCAGTAGCCGACAGGGGGGGTTCTCTGGGGCCAACGTCCTGACTTTC	CASSRQGGFSGANVLTF
TRBV6-6	-	TRBJ1-5	-	TGTGCCAGCAGTTATGCGGGCCAGAGCAATCAGCCCCAGCATTTT	CASSYAGQSNQPQHF
TRBV21-1	-	TRBJ1-5	-	TGTGCCAGCCGCCAGACAGGGACGAGCAATCAGCCCCAGCATTTT	CASRQTGTSNQPQHF
TRBV4-2	-	TRBJ1-5	-	TGTGCCAGCAGCCGAGAGGGAGCTCAGCCCCAGCATTTT	CASSREGAQPQHF
TRBV28	-	TRBJ2-5	TRBD1	TGTGCCAGCAAGAACGACAGGGGGGGGTTCGGAGAGACCCAGTACTTC	CASKNDRGGFGETQYF
TRBV7-8	-	TRBJ2-3	TRBD1	TGTGCCAGCAGCTTAATCCGGGACAGGGTTAGAGATACGCAGTATTTT	CASSLIRDRVRDTQYF
TRBV15	-	TRBJ2-7	TRBD2	TGTGCCACCAGCACGGGGGGGAGGACTCGGGCCTACGAGCAGTACTTC	CATSTGGRTRAYEQYF
TRBV5-1	once	TRBJ1-3	-	TGCGCCAGCAGCTTGGATGGCGGCTCCGGAAACACCATATATTTT	CASSLDGGSGNTIYF
TRBV5-3	few	TRBJ2-6	-	TGTGCCAGAAGCTTGTATGACCACTCTGGGGCCAACGGCCTGACTTTC	CARSLYDHSGANGLTF
TRBV18	-	TRBJ1-4	-	TGTGCCAGCTCACCACTTCGACAGAGCCTTAATGAAAAACTGTTTTTT	CASSPLRQSLNEKLFF
TRBV2	few	TRBJ2-2	TRBD2	TGTGCCAGCAATTTAGCGGGGAACACCGGGGAGCTGTTTTTT	CASNLAGNTGELFF
TRBV11-2	-	TRBJ2-2	TRBD2	TGTGCCAGCAACCCCACGGGCACTAGCGGGGGGAGTGAGCTGTTTTTT	CASNPTGTSGGSELFF
TRBV30	few	TRBJ2-7	TRBD2	TGTGCCTGGACCACGCGGGGGGCTAGCGGGAACTACGAGCAGTACTTC	CAWTTRGASGNYEQYF
TRBV11-2	once	TRBJ2-1	TRBD1	TGTGCCAGCAGCCACAGGGGCCCAACCTACAATGAGCAGTTCTTC	CASSHRGPTYNEQFF
TRBV5-1	-	TRBJ2-2	-	TGCGCCAGCAGCTTAACAGGAGCGAACACCGGGGAGCTGTTTTTT	CASSLTGANTGELFF
TRBV7-2	-	TRBJ1-1	-	TGTGCCAGCAGCGCGGACGGGCGGGGCACTGAAGCTTTCTTT	CASSADGRGTEAFF
TRBV6-6	-	TRBJ2-3	TRBD2	TGTGCCAGCAGTTACTCCCGGGCGGGAGCAGATACGCAGTATTTT	CASSYSRAGADTQYF
TRBV5-1	once	TRBJ1-5	-	TGCGCCAGCAGGAGGTCTAGCAATCAGCCCCAGCATTTT	CASRRSSNQPQHF
TRBV4-3	-	TRBJ2-1	-	TGCGCCAGCAGCCAAGATGTGGGCCAAACCTACAATGAGCAGTTCTTC	CASSQDVGQTYNEQFF
TRBV29-1	-	TRBJ2-7	-	TGCAGCCCGTCGGGTAGAATTAGGCCCTACGAGCAGTACTTC	CSPSGRIRPYEQYF
TRBV27	-	TRBJ1-1	TRBD1	TGTGCCAGCAGTCACGGGACAGCCGGGGCTGAAGCTTTCTTT	CASSHGTAGAEAFF
TRBV2	few	TRBJ2-7	-	TGTGCCAGCAGCACTTCCCGGGAGCAGTACTTC	CASSTSREQYF
TRBV13	few	TRBJ2-7	-	TGTGCCAGCAGCTCACGACACGACTACGAGCAGTACTTC	CASSSRHDYEQYF
TRBV7-9	-	TRBJ1-3	TRBD1	TGTGCCAGCAGCCCCGGGACAGATGGAAACACCATATATTTT	CASSPGTDGNTIYF
TRBV5-1	few	TRBJ2-3	-	TGCGCCAGCAGCTCCACTCAGCGCGGAGATACGCAGTATTTT	CASSSTQRGDTQYF
TRBV5-1	-	TRBJ1-2	-	TGCGCCAGCAGCTTGGGACTCGACCCGCTCTATGGCTACACCTTC	CASSLGLDPLYGYTF
TRBV28	-	TRBJ2-3	TRBD2	TGTGCCAGCAGACGGTTTGGCGGGAGTGGGACGCAGTATTTT	CASRRFGGSGTQYF
TRBV28	-	TRBJ2-2	TRBD2	TGTGCCAGCAAAAGAGTAGCGGGAACCGGGGAGCTGTTTTTT	CASKRVAGTGELFF
TRBV7-8	-	TRBJ2-2	-	TGTGCCAGCAGCTTGCCGCGACTGACGATGAACACCGGGGAGCTGTTTTTT	CASSLPRLTMNTGELFF
TRBV7-6	-	TRBJ2-3	TRBD2	TGTGCCAGCAGCTCGAGCGGACTAGCGGGGGACACAGATACGCAGTATTTT	CASSSSGLAGDTDTQYF
TRBV30	-	TRBJ2-5	TRBD1	TGTGCCTGGAGTGGACGCCCCGGGACAGGGGGATCGGAGACCCAGTACTTC	CAWSGRPGTGGSETQYF
TRBV6-5	-	TRBJ2-3	TRBD2	TGTGCCAGCAGTTACGGACTAGCCGGGGCAGATACGCAGTATTTT	CASSYGLAGADTQYF
TRBV6-1	once	TRBJ1-6	TRBD1	TGTGCCAGCAGGGATGGACAGGGTGGGAATTCACCCCTCCACTTT	CASRDGQGGNSPLHF
TRBV2	-	TRBJ2-5	TRBD2	TGTGCCAGTAAGGGGCTAGCGGGAGATAGAGGAGAGACCCAGTACTTC	CASKGLAGDRGETQYF
TRBV29-1	once	TRBJ1-4	TRBD1	TGCAGCGTTGAGGAGACAGGGCGAGAAAAACTGTTTTTT	CSVEETGREKLFF